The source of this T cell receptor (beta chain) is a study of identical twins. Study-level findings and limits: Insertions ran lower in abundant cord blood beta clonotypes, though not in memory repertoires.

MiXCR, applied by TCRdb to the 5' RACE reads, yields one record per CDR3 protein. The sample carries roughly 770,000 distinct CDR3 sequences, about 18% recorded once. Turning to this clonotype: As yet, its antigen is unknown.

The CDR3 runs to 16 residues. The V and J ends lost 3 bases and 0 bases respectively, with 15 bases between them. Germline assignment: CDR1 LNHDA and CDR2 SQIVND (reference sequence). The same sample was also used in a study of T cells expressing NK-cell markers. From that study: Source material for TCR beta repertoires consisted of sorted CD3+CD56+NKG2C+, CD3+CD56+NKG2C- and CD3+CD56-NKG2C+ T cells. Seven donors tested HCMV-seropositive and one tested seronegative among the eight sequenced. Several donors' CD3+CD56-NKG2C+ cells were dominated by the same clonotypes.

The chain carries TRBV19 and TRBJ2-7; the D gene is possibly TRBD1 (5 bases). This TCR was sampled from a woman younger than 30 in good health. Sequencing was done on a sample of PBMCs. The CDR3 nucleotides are TGTGCCAGTAGTATCTCGTTTGAGACAGTCTCCTACGAGCAGTACTTC. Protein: CASSISFETVSYEQYF. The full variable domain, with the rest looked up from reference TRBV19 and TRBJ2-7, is DGGITQSPKYLFRKEGQNVTLSCEQNLNHDAMYWYRQDPGQGLRLIYYSQIVNDFQKGDIAEGYSVSREKKESFPLTVTSAQKNPTAFYLCASSISFETVSYEQYFGPGTRLTVT.